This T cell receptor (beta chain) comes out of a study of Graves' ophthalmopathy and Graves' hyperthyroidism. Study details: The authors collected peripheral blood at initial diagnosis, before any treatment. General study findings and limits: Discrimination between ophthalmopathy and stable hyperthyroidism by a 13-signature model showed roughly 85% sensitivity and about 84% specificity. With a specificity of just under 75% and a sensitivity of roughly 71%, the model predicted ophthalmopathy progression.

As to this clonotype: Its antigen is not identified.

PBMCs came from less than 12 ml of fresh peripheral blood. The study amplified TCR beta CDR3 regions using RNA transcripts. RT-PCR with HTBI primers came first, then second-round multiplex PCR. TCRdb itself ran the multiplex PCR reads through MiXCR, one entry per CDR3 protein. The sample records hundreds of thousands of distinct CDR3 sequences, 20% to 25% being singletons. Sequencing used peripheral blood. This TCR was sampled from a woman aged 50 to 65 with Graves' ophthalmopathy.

CDR3 protein: CASSERSRGGLSNQPQHF. The DNA for the CDR3 is TGTGCCAGCAGTGAACGTTCTCGTGGGGGGTTGAGCAATCAGCCCCAGCATTTT. The V call is TRBV2, the J call TRBJ1-5; perhaps TRBD1 as D (5 bases). Germline-derived CDR1 and CDR2 are SNHLY and FYNNEI. The CDR3 is made up of 18 amino acids. V dropped 2 bases and J dropped 1 base, with 18 bases sitting between them.